Presented here are 30 T cell receptor beta chains from one specimen sequenced in a study of T cell changes during pregnancy in multiple sclerosis. The protocol was immunoSEQ multiplex PCR, while the TCRdb copy is restricted to in-frame clones and leaves out a portion. The repertoire holds roughly 59,000 clones, with 90% to 95% as singletons. Sequenced here: CD8+ T cells from peripheral blood mononuclear cells, sampled in the second trimester of pregnancy. These receptors originate from a female donor with multiple sclerosis, enrolled in a pregnancy study.

This chain uses TRBV7-9 with TRBJ2-7, with TRBD2 matching 7 bases. CDR1 is SEHNR, CDR2 FQNEAQ, per germline (reference sequence). Trimming cost V 1 base and J 5 bases; bases outside gene matches: 8. The CDR3 extends over 15 amino acids. CDR3 in amino acids: CASSLGAAGSDEQYF. The CDR3 region has the DNA TGTGCCAGCAGCTTAGGAGCAGCGGGGTCAGACGAGCAGTACTTC.

The rearrangement joins TRBV5-6 to TRBJ2-1; 12 bases are shared with TRBD2. Germline assignment: CDR1 SGHDT and CDR2 YYEEEE. The V gene end was trimmed by 0 bases and the J gene end by 8 bases; junction bases not matched to a gene: 6. This CDR3 spans 16 amino acids. The DNA of the CDR3 is TGTGCCAGCAGCTTGGCCGTACTAGCGGGAGGTGATGAGCAGTTCTTC. This gives the protein CASSLAVLAGGDEQFF.

The chain couples TRBV11-2 to TRBJ1-3; D ambiguous. Trimming stripped 5 bases from V and 0 bases from J, with 8 bases between. The CDR3 is made up of 14 amino acids. Per the germline V gene, CDR1 is SGHAT and CDR2 is FQNNGV. This CDR3 is CASSRHLSGNTIYF. The CDR3 nucleotides read TGTGCCAGCAGCCGACACCTCTCTGGAAACACCATATATTTT.

V is TRBV27 and J is TRBJ1-1; perhaps TRBD1 as D (5 bases). CDR3 length: 13 amino acids. From germline, CDR1 is MNHEY and CDR2 SMNVEV (reference sequence). V dropped 2 bases and J dropped 8 bases, with 12 bases sitting between them. The CDR3 sequence is CASSLDRGMEAFF. The CDR3 region has the DNA TGTGCCAGCAGTTTAGATCGGGGGATGGAAGCTTTCTTT.

The chain joins TRBV11-2 to TRBJ2-7; possibly TRBD2 for D (6 bases). CDR1 and CDR2 (germline): SGHAT, FQNNGV. There are 11 residues in the CDR3. Trimming stripped 6 bases from V and 6 bases from J, with 9 bases between. The CDR3 here is CASSPSAEQYF. The CDR3 nucleotides read TGTGCCAGCAGTCCTAGCGCCGAGCAGTACTTC.

The chain recombines TRBV19 with TRBJ2-5; 7 bases align to TRBD1. Germline values: CDR1 LNHDA, CDR2 SQIVND (reference sequence). CDR3 length: 16 amino acids. V was clipped by 1 base and J by 2 bases; unmatched bases: 7. This CDR3 is CASSIAIGGGQETQYF. The CDR3 DNA follows: TGTGCCAGTAGTATAGCGATAGGGGGCGGACAAGAGACCCAGTACTTC.

V is TRBV28 and J is TRBJ1-1; 9 bases line up with TRBD1. Germline V gene sequence: CDR1 MDHEN, CDR2 SYDVKM. The CDR3 has 15 residues. V trimming: 6 bases; J trimming: 3 bases; junction bases outside the gene matches: 8. In nucleotides, the CDR3 is TGTGCCAGCAGCAGCCTACAGGGGGCGGACACTGAAGCTTTCTTT. Residues: CASSSLQGADTEAFF. The full variable domain, its missing parts supplied by reference TRBV28 and TRBJ1-1, is DVKVTQSSRYLVKRTGEKVFLECVQDMDHENMFWYRQDPGLGLRLIYFSYDVKMKEKGDIPEGYSVSREKKERFSLILESASTNQTSMYLCASSSLQGADTEAFFGQGTRLTVV.

V gene TRBV19 combines with J gene TRBJ2-7; 9 positions agree with TRBD1. J gave up 4 bases and V 5 bases, and 6 bases lay outside the gene matches. CDR1 LNHDA and CDR2 SQIVND come from the germline V gene (reference sequence). CDR3 size: 14 residues. CDR3 sequence reads: CASSATGGVYEQYF. CDR3 DNA sequence: TGTGCCAGTAGTGCCACAGGGGGCGTTTACGAGCAGTACTTC.

CDR3 amino acids: CASSPDRGANVLTF. In DNA form, the CDR3 reads TGTGCCAGCAGCCCCGACAGAGGGGCCAACGTCCTGACTTTC. The chain joins TRBV9 to TRBJ2-6; TRBD1 is a possible D gene (5 bases). Trimming removed 4 bases from V and 4 bases from J, with 9 bases in between. In germline, CDR1 is SGDLS, CDR2 YYNGEE. The CDR3 is made up of 14 amino acids.

The chain uses TRBV6-5 and TRBJ2-1; D gene uncertain. The CDR3 has 15 residues. Between the trimmed V and J ends, which lost 2 bases and 4 bases, there was a span of 12 bases. The germline V gene has CDR1 MNHEY and CDR2 SVGAGI. CDR3 coding DNA: TGTGCCAGCAGTTACCCTCTAGGCCCTTACAATGAGCAGTTCTTC. Translating it yields CASSYPLGPYNEQFF.

The chain has TRBV19 and TRBJ2-5; the match to TRBD2 covers 10 bases. The CDR3 has 16 amino acids. Trimming removed 3 bases from V and 4 bases from J; junction bases left unmatched: 8. Germline CDR1 LNHDA, CDR2 SQIVND (reference sequence). CDR3 sequence (DNA): TGTGCCAGTAGTATTAGAGCGGGAGGGCCCGGAGAGACCCAGTACTTC. Its translation is CASSIRAGGPGETQYF.

V is TRBV6-6 and J is TRBJ2-7; 7 bases are a match to TRBD2. The CDR3 spans 14 residues. Germline V gives CDR1 MNHNY, CDR2 SVGAGI (reference sequence). The J segment lost 1 base and the V segment lost 4 bases, leaving 4 bases of the junction unmatched. This chain's CDR3 is CASSLAGVSYEQYF. CDR3 in DNA: TGTGCCAGCAGTTTGGCGGGGGTTTCCTACGAGCAGTACTTC.

The chain has TRBV4-1 and TRBJ2-3; 9 bases match TRBD1. CDR3 length: 14 residues. The germline V gene has CDR1 MGHRA and CDR2 YSYEKL. V trimming: 6 bases; J trimming: 2 bases; junction bases outside the gene matches: 3. The DNA for the CDR3 is TGCGCCAGCAGTACAGGGGGCCTCACAGATACGCAGTATTTT. Its protein product is CASSTGGLTDTQYF.

The chain has TRBV11-2 and TRBJ2-1; 9 bases are shared with TRBD2. The CDR3 length is 18 residues. Germline V CDR1 and CDR2: SGHAT, FQNNGV. Germline trimming cut 5 bases from V and 6 bases from J; bases unmatched to any gene: 17. The CDR3 protein is CASSQEGQLAGEPNEQFF. The CDR3 nucleotides read TGTGCCAGCAGCCAAGAGGGCCAACTAGCGGGTGAGCCCAATGAGCAGTTCTTC.

The chain couples TRBV19 to TRBJ2-7, with 9 bases matching TRBD2. The CDR3 runs 15 residues. J gave up 4 bases and V 3 bases, and 7 bases lay outside the gene matches. Germline V gene sequence: CDR1 LNHDA, CDR2 SQIVND (reference sequence). Here the CDR3 reads CASSIAASGTYEQYF. CDR3 bases: TGTGCCAGTAGTATTGCGGCTAGCGGGACTTACGAGCAGTACTTC.

The rearrangement uses TRBV10-1 and TRBJ2-2; 9 bases match TRBD2. The CDR3 is made up of 17 amino acids. Trimming at V came to 5 bases and at J to 7 bases, leaving 14 bases not matched to a gene. The germline CDR1 and CDR2 sequences are WNHNN and SYGVQD (reference sequence). The CDR3 DNA follows: TGCGCCAGCAGTAAAACTCCGGGACTAGCATCTGGCGGGGAGCTGTTTTTT. It encodes CASSKTPGLASGGELFF.

The chain has TRBV4-1 and TRBJ2-5; D perhaps matches TRBD1 (6 bases). Trimming removed 1 base at V and 5 bases at J, with 11 bases between. CDR1 is MGHRA and CDR2 is YSYEKL in the germline V gene. The CDR3 consists of 14 residues. Here the CDR3 reads CASSQGAGEETQYF. DNA for the CDR3: TGCGCCAGCAGCCAAGGGGCAGGGGAGGAGACCCAGTACTTC.

Concerning this clone itself: In the same sample, other DNA sequences code for this CDR3. This chain uses TRBV27 with TRBJ2-7; TRBD1 matches at 8 bases. There are 14 residues in the CDR3. V shed 3 bases, J shed 2 bases, and the junction held 3 bases outside the gene matches. Germline values: CDR1 MNHEY, CDR2 SMNVEV (reference sequence). This CDR3 is CASSFGTGTYEQYF. The DNA of the CDR3 is TGTGCCAGCAGTTTTGGGACAGGTACCTACGAGCAGTACTTC.

V gene TRBV29-1 combines with J gene TRBJ1-1, with D possibly being TRBD1 (5 bases). Trimming stripped 3 bases from V and 3 bases from J, with 14 bases between. The V gene's germline CDR1 is SQVTM and CDR2 ANQGSEA. CDR3 length equals 14 residues. For the CDR3, the DNA is TGCAGCGTTGAGTCGGGGGACCGGGACACTGAAGCTTTCTTT. Translation gives CSVESGDRDTEAFF.

The genes are TRBV27 and TRBJ2-3; D not certain. CDR3 length: 13 amino acids. From germline, CDR1 is MNHEY and CDR2 SMNVEV (reference sequence). V lost 5 bases and J 2 bases, leaving 8 bases between the germline ends. Here the CDR3 DNA reads TGTGCCAGCAGTGCTATACTCACAGATACGCAGTATTTT. This gives the protein CASSAILTDTQYF.

The V and J genes are TRBV29-1 and TRBJ2-7; 8 bases are shared with TRBD1. The CDR3 is 13 amino acids. CDR1 is SQVTM and CDR2 is ANQGSEA in the germline V gene. Trimming cost V 4 bases and J 0 bases; bases outside gene matches: 2. This CDR3 is CSVGTGSSYEQYF. The CDR3, as DNA: TGCAGCGTTGGGACAGGGAGCTCCTACGAGCAGTACTTC.

The chain recombines TRBV7-8 with TRBJ2-7; maybe TRBD1 (5 bases). CDR3 length: 14 residues. Germline assignment: CDR1 SGHVS and CDR2 FQNEAQ. Trimming took off 0 bases at V and 3 bases at J, with 9 bases between the two ends. The CDR3 DNA is TGTGCCAGCAGCTTAGCACGGCAGGGCTACGAGCAGTACTTC. Translated, it gives CASSLARQGYEQYF.

The V and J genes are TRBV13 and TRBJ2-7; D gene uncertain. V dropped 0 bases and J dropped 3 bases, with 9 bases sitting between them. Germline V gene sequence: CDR1 PRHDT, CDR2 FYEKMQ (reference sequence). The CDR3 runs 14 residues. The CDR3 sequence is CASSLGPGDYEQYF. The CDR3 bases are TGTGCCAGCAGCTTAGGCCCCGGTGACTACGAGCAGTACTTC.

The chain carries TRBV7-9 and TRBJ2-3; D is uncertain. This CDR3 is built from 16 residues. The germline gives CDR1 SEHNR, CDR2 FQNEAQ (reference sequence). V was shortened by 2 bases and J by 0 bases, with 12 bases between the two germline ends. The DNA of the CDR3 is TGTGCCAGCAGCTTAACGGTCGCGTATAGCACAGATACGCAGTATTTT. Its protein product is CASSLTVAYSTDTQYF.

The count of this clone is one. The chain is built from TRBV28 and TRBJ2-7; 9 bases are a match to TRBD2. Germline values: CDR1 MDHEN, CDR2 SYDVKM. Losses at the gene ends were 5 bases for V and 4 bases for J; bases not matched to a gene: 12. This CDR3 region has 16 residues. The CDR3 protein is CASSPTRSGRWYEQYF. The CDR3 coding sequence is TGTGCCAGCAGTCCCACCCGGAGCGGGAGGTGGTACGAGCAGTACTTC.

The V call is TRBV19, the J call TRBJ2-7; weak D call: TRBD2 (5 bases). Looked up from germline, CDR1 is LNHDA and CDR2 is SQIVND (reference sequence). V was clipped by 4 bases and J by 3 bases, with 13 bases between them. This CDR3 comprises 14 residues. The CDR3 loop is CASSSWESFYEQYF. CDR3 nucleotide sequence: TGTGCCAGTAGTAGCTGGGAGTCCTTCTACGAGCAGTACTTC. The full variable domain, rest sourced from reference TRBV19 and TRBJ2-7, is DGGITQSPKYLFRKEGQNVTLSCEQNLNHDAMYWYRQDPGQGLRLIYYSQIVNDFQKGDIAEGYSVSREKKESFPLTVTSAQKNPTAFYLCASSSWESFYEQYFGPGTRLTVT.

The chain combines TRBV27 with TRBJ2-7, with D possibly matching TRBD1 (6 bases). Germline V gene lookup returns CDR1 MNHEY and CDR2 SMNVEV (reference sequence). V was pared by 2 bases and J by 2 bases, with 7 bases between. The CDR3 extends over 13 amino acids. CDR3 loop: CASSLPGAYEQYF. The CDR3 nucleotides are TGTGCCAGCAGTTTACCAGGGGCCTACGAGCAGTACTTC.

Here the CDR3 reads CASSSPWDRVGEQYF. DNA for the CDR3: TGTGCCAGCAGCTCGCCGTGGGACAGGGTTGGGGAGCAGTACTTC. The V call is TRBV11-2, the J call TRBJ2-7; 9 bases map to TRBD1. CDR1 and CDR2 from the germline V gene are SGHAT and FQNNGV. V lost 4 bases to trimming and J lost 7 bases; unmatched junction nucleotides: 11. The CDR3 contains 15 residues.

This chain joins TRBV29-1 and TRBJ2-2; a possible D gene is TRBD2 (5 bases). Germline V gene lookup returns CDR1 SQVTM and CDR2 ANQGSEA. Deletions cut 4 bases from V and 2 bases from J, with 17 bases between. This CDR3 is 16 amino acids long. The CDR3 bases are TGCAGCGTTGGGGTTAGGACTGACTTAAACACCGGGGAGCTGTTTTTT. Translation gives CSVGVRTDLNTGELFF.

CDR3 sequence (DNA): TGTGCCAGCAGTTTAGGCAGGGCCACTGAAGCTTTCTTT. Protein product: CASSLGRATEAFF. The V call is TRBV27, the J call TRBJ1-1; maybe TRBD1 (5 bases). From germline, CDR1 is MNHEY and CDR2 SMNVEV (reference sequence). Trimming removed 2 bases from V and 4 bases from J, with 8 bases in between. The CDR3 has 13 residues.